This T cell receptor (beta chain) originates from a study of shared clonotypes between healthy human individuals. Overall study context: The plates for each donor numbered three CD4 naive, three CD4 memory, two CD8 naive and one CD8 memory. Study observations and caveats: Larger estimated richness was generally seen in naive subsets than in memory subsets.

A word on this clone: Its specificity is not known.

CD45RO-negative, CCR7-positively selected cells formed the naive CD8 fraction, excluding terminally differentiated effector memory CD45RA+ cells. Profiling relied on immunoSEQ multiplex PCR, and the TCRdb table lists in-frame clones only, not all of them. In the table there are about 2.1 million clones, around 95% of which are singletons. The germline CDR1 and CDR2 sequences are SGHTS and YDEGEE. The CDR3 consists of 15 residues. The ends were cut back, 1 base at V and 8 bases at J, with 16 bases in the middle. Sequencing input: naive CD8+ T cells from PBMCs. This receptor was taken from a man between 18 and 29 years old in good health. Some clones in this sample may be carry-over from other donors' samples. The gene calls are TRBV5-8 and TRBJ1-5; D is undetermined. In DNA form, the CDR3 reads TGTGCCAGCAGCTTGACCAGACATCCTGGTGAGCCCCAGCATTTT. It translates to CASSLTRHPGEPQHF. Drawing the rest from reference TRBV5-8 and TRBJ1-5, the complete variable domain is EAGVTQSPTHLIKTRGQQATLRCSPISGHTSVYWYQQALGLGLQFLLWYDEGEERNRGNFPPRFSGRQFPNYSSELNVNALELEDSALYLCASSLTRHPGEPQHFGDGTRLSIL.